This paragraph reports one T cell receptor (beta chain). The antigen is unknown. The sample comes from a study of cytomegalovirus exposure and HLA in healthy donors. Background on the study: An early release of data contained roughly 86 million unique TCRs, which came from HLA-typed donors. Most genotyped donors, about 81% of some 400, had Caucasian-associated genetic ancestry.

PCR involved 60 Vbeta and 13 Jbeta primers. This table comes from immunoSEQ multiplex PCR, and its TCRdb copy is limited to in-frame clones, with some not included. The data hold about 150,000 clones, with 84% observed a single time. Study results and caveats: Common viral pathogens (according to a later analysis) appeared linked to several of the most significant clusters. For cytomegalovirus status, the classifier reportedly gave diagnoses with high specificity and sensitivity.

The sample taken for sequencing was PBMCs. The receptor's source is a boy aged 2 to 10 in good health and CMV-seronegative.

The CDR3 DNA follows: TGTGCCAGCAGTAGGTCCCCGCGGAACTATGGCTACACCTTC. This gives the protein CASSRSPRNYGYTF. The V and J genes are TRBV6-5 and TRBJ1-2; the D is unclear. Trimming cost V 5 bases and J 2 bases, with 12 bases left between them. This CDR3 is built from 14 residues. Germline lookup yields CDR1 MNHEY and CDR2 SVGAGI.